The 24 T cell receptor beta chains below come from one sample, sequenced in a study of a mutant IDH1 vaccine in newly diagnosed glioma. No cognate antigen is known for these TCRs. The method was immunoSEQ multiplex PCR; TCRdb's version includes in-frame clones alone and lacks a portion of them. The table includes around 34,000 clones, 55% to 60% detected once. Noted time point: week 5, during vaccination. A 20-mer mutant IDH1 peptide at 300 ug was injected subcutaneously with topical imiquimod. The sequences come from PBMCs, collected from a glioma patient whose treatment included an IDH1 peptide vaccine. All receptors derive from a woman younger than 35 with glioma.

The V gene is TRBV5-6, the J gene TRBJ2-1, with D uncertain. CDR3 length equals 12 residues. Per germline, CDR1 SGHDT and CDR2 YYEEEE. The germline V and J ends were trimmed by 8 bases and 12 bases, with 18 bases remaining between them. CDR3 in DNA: TGTGCCAGGCCCGGCGCGCCGACGTGGCAGTTCTTC. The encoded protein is CARPGAPTWQFF.

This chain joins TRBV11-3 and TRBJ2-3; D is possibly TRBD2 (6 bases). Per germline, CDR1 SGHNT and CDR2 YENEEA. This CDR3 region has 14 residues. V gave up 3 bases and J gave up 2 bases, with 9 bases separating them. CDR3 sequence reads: CASSFGGATDTQYF. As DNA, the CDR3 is TGTGCCAGCAGCTTTGGAGGGGCCACAGATACGCAGTATTTT.

The CDR3 loop reads CASSLVLADTEAFF. CDR3 in DNA: TGTGCCAGCAGCTTAGTTTTGGCGGACACTGAAGCTTTCTTT. V gene TRBV11-2 combines with J gene TRBJ1-1; D unclear. The germline CDR1 and CDR2 sequences are SGHAT and FQNNGV. Trimming stripped 1 base from V and 3 bases from J, with 9 bases between. This CDR3 contains 14 residues.

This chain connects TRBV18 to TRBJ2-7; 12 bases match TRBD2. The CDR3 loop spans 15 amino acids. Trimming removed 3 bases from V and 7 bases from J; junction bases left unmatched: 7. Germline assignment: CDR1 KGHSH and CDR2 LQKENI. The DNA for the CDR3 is TGTGCCAGCTCACCTACTAGCGGGAGGAGCGGGGAGCAGTACTTC. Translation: CASSPTSGRSGEQYF.

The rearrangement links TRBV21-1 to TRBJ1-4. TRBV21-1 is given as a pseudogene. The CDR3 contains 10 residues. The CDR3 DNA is TGTGCCGCACCCGATGAAAAACTGTTTTTT. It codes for CAAPDEKLFF.

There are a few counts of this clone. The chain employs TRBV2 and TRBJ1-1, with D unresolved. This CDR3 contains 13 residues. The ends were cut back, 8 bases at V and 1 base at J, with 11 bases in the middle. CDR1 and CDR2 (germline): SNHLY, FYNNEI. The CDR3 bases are TGTGCCAGCTCCCGGATGGGGAACACTGAAGCTTTCTTT. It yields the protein CASSRMGNTEAFF.

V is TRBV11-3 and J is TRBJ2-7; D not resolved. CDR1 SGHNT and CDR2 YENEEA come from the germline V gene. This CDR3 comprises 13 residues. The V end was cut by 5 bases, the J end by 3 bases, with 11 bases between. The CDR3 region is CASSDKVGYEQYF. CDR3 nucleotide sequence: TGTGCCAGCAGCGACAAGGTGGGCTACGAGCAGTACTTC.

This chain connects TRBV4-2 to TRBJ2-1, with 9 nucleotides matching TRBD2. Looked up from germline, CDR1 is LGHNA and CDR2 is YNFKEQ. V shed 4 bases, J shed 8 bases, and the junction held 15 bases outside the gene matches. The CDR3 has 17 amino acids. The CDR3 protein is CASSPKVGSSGTDEQFF. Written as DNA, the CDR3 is TGTGCCAGCAGCCCGAAGGTAGGGTCTAGCGGGACCGATGAGCAGTTCTTC.

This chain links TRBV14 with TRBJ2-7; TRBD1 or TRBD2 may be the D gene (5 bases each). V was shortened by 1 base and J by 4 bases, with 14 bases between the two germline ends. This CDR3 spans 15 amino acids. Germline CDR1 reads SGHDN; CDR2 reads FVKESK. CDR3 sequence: CASSQVGGIPYEQYF. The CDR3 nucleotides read TGTGCCAGCAGCCAAGTTGGGGGAATCCCTTACGAGCAGTACTTC.

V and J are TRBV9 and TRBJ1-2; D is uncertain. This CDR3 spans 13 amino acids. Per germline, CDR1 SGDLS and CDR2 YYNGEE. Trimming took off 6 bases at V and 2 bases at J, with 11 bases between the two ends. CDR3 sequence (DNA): TGTGCCAGCACTCCCGCAGGAAACTATGGCTACACCTTC. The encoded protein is CASTPAGNYGYTF.

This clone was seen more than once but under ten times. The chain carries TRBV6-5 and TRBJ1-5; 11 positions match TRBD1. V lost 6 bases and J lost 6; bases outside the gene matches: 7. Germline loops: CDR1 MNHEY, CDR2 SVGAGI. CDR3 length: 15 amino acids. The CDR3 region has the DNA TGTGCCAGCAGATCAGGACAGGGGGCCGGTCAGCCCCAGCATTTT. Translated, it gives CASRSGQGAGQPQHF.

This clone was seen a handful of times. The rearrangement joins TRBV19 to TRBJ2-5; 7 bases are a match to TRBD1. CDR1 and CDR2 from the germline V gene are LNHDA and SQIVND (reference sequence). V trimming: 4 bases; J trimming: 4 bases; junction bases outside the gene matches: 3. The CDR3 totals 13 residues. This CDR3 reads CASSTRQGETQYF. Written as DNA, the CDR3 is TGTGCCAGTAGTACTCGACAGGGAGAGACCCAGTACTTC. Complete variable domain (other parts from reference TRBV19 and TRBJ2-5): DGGITQSPKYLFRKEGQNVTLSCEQNLNHDAMYWYRQDPGQGLRLIYYSQIVNDFQKGDIAEGYSVSREKKESFPLTVTSAQKNPTAFYLCASSTRQGETQYFGPGTRLLVL.

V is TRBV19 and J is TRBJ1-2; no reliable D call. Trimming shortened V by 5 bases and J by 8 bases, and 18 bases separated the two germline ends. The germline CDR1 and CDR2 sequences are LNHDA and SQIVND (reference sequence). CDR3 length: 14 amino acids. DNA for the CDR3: TGTGCCAGTAGTTCCGGGCCAGGCTCTGGCGGCTACACCTTC. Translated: CASSSGPGSGGYTF.

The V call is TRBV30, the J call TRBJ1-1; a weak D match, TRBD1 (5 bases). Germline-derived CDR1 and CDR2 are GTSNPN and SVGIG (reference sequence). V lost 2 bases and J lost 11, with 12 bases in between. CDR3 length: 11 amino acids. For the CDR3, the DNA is TGTGCCTGGAGTCCTCGGGGGGGGGCTTTCTTT. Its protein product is CAWSPRGGAFF.

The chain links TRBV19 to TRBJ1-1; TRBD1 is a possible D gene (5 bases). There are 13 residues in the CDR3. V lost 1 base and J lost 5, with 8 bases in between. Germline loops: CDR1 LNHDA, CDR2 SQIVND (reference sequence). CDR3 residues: CASSIGWGTEAFF. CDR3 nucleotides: TGTGCCAGTAGTATAGGATGGGGGACTGAAGCTTTCTTT.

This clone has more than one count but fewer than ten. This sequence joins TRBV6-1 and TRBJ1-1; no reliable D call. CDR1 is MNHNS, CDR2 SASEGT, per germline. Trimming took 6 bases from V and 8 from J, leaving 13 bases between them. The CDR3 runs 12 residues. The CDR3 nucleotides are TGTGCCAGCAGCCGCGCGCCCAACGAAGCTTTCTTT. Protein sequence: CASSRAPNEAFF.

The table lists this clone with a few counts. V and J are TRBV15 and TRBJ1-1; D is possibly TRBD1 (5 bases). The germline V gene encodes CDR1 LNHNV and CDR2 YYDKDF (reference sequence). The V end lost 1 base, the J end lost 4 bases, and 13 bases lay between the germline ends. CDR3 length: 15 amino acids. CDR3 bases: TGTGCCACCAGCAGAGGTTCGGGGGGTGCCACTGAAGCTTTCTTT. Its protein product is CATSRGSGGATEAFF.

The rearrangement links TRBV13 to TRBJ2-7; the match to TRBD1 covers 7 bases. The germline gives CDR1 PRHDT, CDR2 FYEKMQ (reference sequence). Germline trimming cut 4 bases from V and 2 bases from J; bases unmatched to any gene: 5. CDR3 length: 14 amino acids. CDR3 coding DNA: TGTGCCAGCAGCTACCGACAGGGCCCCTACGAGCAGTACTTC. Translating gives CASSYRQGPYEQYF.

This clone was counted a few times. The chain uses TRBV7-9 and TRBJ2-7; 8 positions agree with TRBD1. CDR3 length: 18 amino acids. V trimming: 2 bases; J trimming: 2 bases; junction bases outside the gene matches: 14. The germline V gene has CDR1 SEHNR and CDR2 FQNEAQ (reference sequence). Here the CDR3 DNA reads TGTGCCAGCAGCTTATTAGGCATTGGTGACAGGGGAACCTACGAGCAGTACTTC. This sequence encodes CASSLLGIGDRGTYEQYF. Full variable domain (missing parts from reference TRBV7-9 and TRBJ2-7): DTGVSQNPRHKITKRGQNVTFRCDPISEHNRLYWYRQTLGQGPEFLTYFQNEAQLEKSRLLSDRFSAERPKGSFSTLEIQRTEQGDSAMYLCASSLLGIGDRGTYEQYFGPGTRLTVT.

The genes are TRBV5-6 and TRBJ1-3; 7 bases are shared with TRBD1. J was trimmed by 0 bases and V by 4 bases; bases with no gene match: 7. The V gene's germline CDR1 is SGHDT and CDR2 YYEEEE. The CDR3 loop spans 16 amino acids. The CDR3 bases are TGTGCCAGCAGCCTCCGGGACAGCACCTCTGGAAACACCATATATTTT. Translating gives CASSLRDSTSGNTIYF.

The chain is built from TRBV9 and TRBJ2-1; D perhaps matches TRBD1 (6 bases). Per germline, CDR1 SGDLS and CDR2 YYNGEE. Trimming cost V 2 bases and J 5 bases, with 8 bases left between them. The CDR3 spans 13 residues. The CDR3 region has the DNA TGTGCCAGCAGCGTGCGACAGGACAATGAGCAGTTCTTC. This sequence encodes CASSVRQDNEQFF.

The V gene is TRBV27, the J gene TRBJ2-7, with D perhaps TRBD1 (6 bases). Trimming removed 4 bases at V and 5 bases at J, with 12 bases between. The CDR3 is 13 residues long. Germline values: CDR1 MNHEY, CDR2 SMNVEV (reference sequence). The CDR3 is CASSYTGRDEQYF. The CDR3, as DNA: TGTGCCAGCAGTTACACAGGGAGAGACGAGCAGTACTTC.

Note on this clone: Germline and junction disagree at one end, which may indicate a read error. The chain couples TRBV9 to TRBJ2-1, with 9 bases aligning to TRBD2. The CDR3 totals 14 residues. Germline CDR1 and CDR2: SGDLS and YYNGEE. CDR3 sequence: CASSAGLALATLIF. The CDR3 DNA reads TGTGCCAGCAGCGCGGGACTAGCTTTAGCTACACTAATCTTC.

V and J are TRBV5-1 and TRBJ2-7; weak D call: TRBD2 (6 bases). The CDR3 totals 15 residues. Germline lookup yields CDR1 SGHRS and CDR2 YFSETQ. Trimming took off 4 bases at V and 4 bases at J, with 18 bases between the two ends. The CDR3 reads CASSTSLGSEYEQYF. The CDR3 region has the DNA TGCGCCAGCAGCACATCCCTCGGGAGCGAATACGAGCAGTACTTC.